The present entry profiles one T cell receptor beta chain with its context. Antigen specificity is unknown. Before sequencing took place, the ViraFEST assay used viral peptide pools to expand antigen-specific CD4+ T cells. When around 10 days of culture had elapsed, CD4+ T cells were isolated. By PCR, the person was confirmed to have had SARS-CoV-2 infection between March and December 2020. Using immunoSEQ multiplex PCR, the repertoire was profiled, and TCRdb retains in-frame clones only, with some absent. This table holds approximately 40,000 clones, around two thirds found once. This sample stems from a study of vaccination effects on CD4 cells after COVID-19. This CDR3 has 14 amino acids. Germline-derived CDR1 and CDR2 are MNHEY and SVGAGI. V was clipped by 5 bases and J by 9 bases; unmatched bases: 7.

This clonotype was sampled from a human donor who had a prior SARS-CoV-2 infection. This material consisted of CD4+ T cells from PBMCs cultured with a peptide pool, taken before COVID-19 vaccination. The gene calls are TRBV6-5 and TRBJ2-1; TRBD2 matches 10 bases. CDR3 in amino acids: CASSLAGVSGEQFF. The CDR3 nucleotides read TGTGCCAGCAGTCTAGCGGGAGTAAGTGGTGAGCAGTTCTTC.